The present T cell receptor beta chain was sequenced within a study of blood T cell repertoires in COVID-19. Using immunoSEQ multiplex PCR, the repertoire was profiled, and TCRdb retains in-frame clones only, with some absent. In the table there are under 200,000 clones, 84% of which are singletons. The CDR3 is made up of 15 amino acids. V trimming: 6 bases; J trimming: 3 bases; junction bases outside the gene matches: 10. Germline assignment: CDR1 LNHDA and CDR2 SQIVND (reference sequence). The V gene is TRBV19, the J gene TRBJ2-7; 8 positions match TRBD1. Source material: PBMCs or T cells enriched from blood (not recorded which). The clonotype originates from a man aged 45-65 years who had recovered from COVID-19. The CDR3 DNA is TGTGCCAGTAGCATATCCGGGACAGGAGGCTACGAGCAGTACTTC. Protein: CASSISGTGGYEQYF.